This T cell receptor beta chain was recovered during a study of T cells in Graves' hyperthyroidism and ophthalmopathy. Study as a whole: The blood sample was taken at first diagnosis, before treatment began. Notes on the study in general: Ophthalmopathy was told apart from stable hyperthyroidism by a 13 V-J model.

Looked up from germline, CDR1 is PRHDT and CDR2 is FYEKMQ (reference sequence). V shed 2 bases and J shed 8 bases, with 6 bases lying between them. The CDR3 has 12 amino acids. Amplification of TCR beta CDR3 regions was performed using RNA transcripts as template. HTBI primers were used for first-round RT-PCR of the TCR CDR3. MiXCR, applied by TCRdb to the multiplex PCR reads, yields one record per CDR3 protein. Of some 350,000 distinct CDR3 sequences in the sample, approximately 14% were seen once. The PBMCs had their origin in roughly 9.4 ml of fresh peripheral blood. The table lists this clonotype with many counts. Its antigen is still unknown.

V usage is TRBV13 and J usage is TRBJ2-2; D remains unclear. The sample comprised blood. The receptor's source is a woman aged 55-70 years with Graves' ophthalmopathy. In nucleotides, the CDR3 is TGTGCCAGCAGCTTAATGCTGGGGGAGCTGTTTTTT. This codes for CASSLMLGELFF.